A single sample gave rise to the 18 T cell receptor beta chains below, sequenced in a study of regulatory T cells in long-lasting Graves disease. Both iRepertoire HTBI primers and Arm-PCR of CDR3 regions were used to build the TCR beta libraries. TCRdb called the multiplex PCR reads again in MiXCR, with one record for every CDR3 protein. The sample has about 560,000 distinct CDR3 sequences, about 16% seen once; the top ten hold 12%. Time point specified: newly diagnosed GD, antithyroid drugs for less than 3 months. RNA extracted from PBMCs served as the sequencing template. These records were also assigned to another study, of T cells in Graves' hyperthyroidism and ophthalmopathy.

The sample was peripheral blood mononuclear cells (PBMCs), taken at new diagnosis, from a patient treated with antithyroid drugs. These receptors were obtained from a man aged 18-30 years with Graves disease.

This clonotype was recorded a few times. The J gene is TRBJ2-1, the V gene TRBV7-2, with D possibly TRBD2 on 6 matching bases. The CDR3 has 15 amino acids. CDR1 is SGHTA and CDR2 is FQGNSA in the germline V gene. Trimming removed 6 bases at V and 3 bases at J, with 15 bases between. CDR3 sequence: CASRRDLNIYNEQFF. The CDR3, as DNA: TGTGCCAGCAGACGGGACTTAAACATCTACAATGAGCAGTTCTTC.

In its sample, this clonotype was seen many times. The chain joins TRBV6-1 to TRBJ1-5; D is ambiguous. This CDR3 spans 12 amino acids. V was pared by 3 bases and J by 7 bases, with 7 bases between. Looked up from germline, CDR1 is MNHNS and CDR2 is SASEGT. The CDR3 loop reads CASSDTGQPQHF. CDR3 nucleotides: TGTGCCAGCAGTGACACCGGACAGCCCCAGCATTTT.

This clonotype was picked up many times. CDR3 residues: CASSLGGVSLSEQYF. The DNA for the CDR3 is TGTGCCAGCAGCTTAGGGGGGGTGAGCCTATCCGAGCAGTACTTC. The chain joins TRBV11-2 to TRBJ2-7, with a possible D match to TRBD2 (6 bases). The CDR3 has 15 amino acids. CDR1 and CDR2 from the germline V gene are SGHAT and FQNNGV. The ends were cut back, 1 base at V and 6 bases at J, with 16 bases in the middle.

In its sample, this clonotype was seen many times. The chain recombines TRBV3-1 with TRBJ1-1; D is ambiguous. V was cut by 4 bases and J by 5 bases, with 14 bases left in between. Germline V gives CDR1 LGHDT, CDR2 YNNKEL (reference sequence). The CDR3 loop spans 14 amino acids. Here the CDR3 DNA reads TGTGCCAGCAGCCCGCCCGAGGGCCAGACTGAAGCTTTCTTT. Translated, it gives CASSPPEGQTEAFF.

V and J are TRBV27 and TRBJ1-2; no reliable D call. Trimming took 6 bases from V and 5 from J, leaving 10 bases between them. CDR3 length: 12 amino acids. Germline lookup yields CDR1 MNHEY and CDR2 SMNVEV (reference sequence). The CDR3 region has the DNA TGTGCCAGCAGCAAGGACTTTTATGGCTACACCTTC. Protein: CASSKDFYGYTF.

This chain uses TRBV9 with TRBJ2-1; D is tentatively TRBD1 or TRBD2 (5 bases each). Trimming cost V 3 bases and J 4 bases, with 20 bases left between them. The CDR3 runs 17 residues. Germline V lookup: CDR1 SGDLS, CDR2 YYNGEE. This chain's CDR3 is CASSAPGSAGIYNEQFF. The CDR3, as DNA: TGTGCCAGCAGCGCACCGGGGAGCGCAGGGATATACAATGAGCAGTTCTTC.

This clonotype has at least ten counts. V gene TRBV20-1 combines with J gene TRBJ2-5; TRBD2 agrees at 10 bases. From germline, CDR1 is DFQATT and CDR2 SNEGSKA (reference sequence). J gave up 5 bases and V 0 bases, and 18 bases lay outside the gene matches. The CDR3 has 19 amino acids. For the CDR3, the DNA is TGCAGTGCTAGAGATCGATCCCGGACTAGCGGCGTTTTGAGGGAGACCCAGTACTTC. It codes for CSARDRSRTSGVLRETQYF.

This clonotype was recorded at least ten times. The chain employs TRBV18 and TRBJ1-1; 7 bases agree with TRBD1. V trimming: 3 bases; J trimming: 4 bases; junction bases outside the gene matches: 8. CDR3 length equals 15 residues. Germline lookup yields CDR1 KGHSH and CDR2 LQKENI. CDR3 nucleotides: TGTGCCAGCTCACCGATGACAGGGAGTCTCACTGAAGCTTTCTTT. As protein: CASSPMTGSLTEAFF.

This clonotype has only a few counts. The chain links TRBV20-1 to TRBJ2-3; D is unclear. V gave up 0 bases and J gave up 2 bases, with 12 bases separating them. The CDR3 is made up of 15 amino acids. Germline V CDR1 and CDR2: DFQATT, SNEGSKA (reference sequence). The DNA for the CDR3 is TGCAGTGCTAGAGATCCCGGCAGTCCCACAGATACGCAGTATTTT. This encodes CSARDPGSPTDTQYF.

This clonotype came up once. The rearrangement joins TRBV3-1 to TRBJ2-7; D remains unclear. The CDR3 is 16 residues long. V lost 0 bases to trimming and J lost 3 bases, with 15 bases between them. Germline values: CDR1 LGHDT, CDR2 YNNKEL (reference sequence). The CDR3 sequence is CASSQDGILKGYEQYF. The CDR3 DNA reads as TGTGCCAGCAGCCAAGATGGAATCCTTAAGGGCTACGAGCAGTACTTC.

This clonotype was found a few times. V gene TRBV28 combines with J gene TRBJ2-7, with unresolved D. CDR1 is MDHEN and CDR2 is SYDVKM in the germline V gene. V was shortened by 3 bases and J by 3 bases, with 15 bases between the two germline ends. This CDR3 has 15 amino acids. The CDR3 nucleotides read TGTGCCAGCAGTTTGTACGGGCAGATCTTCTACGAGCAGTACTTC. This codes for CASSLYGQIFYEQYF.

This clonotype was found many times. The chain employs TRBV7-9 and TRBJ1-1; D remains unclear. Germline CDR1 is SEHNR and CDR2 is FQNEAQ (reference sequence). Trimming removed 6 bases at V and 0 bases at J, with 8 bases between. The CDR3 is 13 amino acids. In DNA form, the CDR3 reads TGTGCCAGCAGTTTACAGCTGAACACTGAAGCTTTCTTT. Residues: CASSLQLNTEAFF.

There are a few counts of this clonotype. V is TRBV7-9 and J is TRBJ2-2; D possibly corresponds to TRBD1 (5 bases). Per the germline V gene, CDR1 is SEHNR and CDR2 is FQNEAQ (reference sequence). CDR3 length: 17 amino acids. The V and J ends lost 6 bases and 1 base respectively, with 18 bases between them. DNA for the CDR3: TGTGCCAGCAGAAGCGACAGTTTTAGAGAGAACACCGGGGAGCTGTTTTTT. It is translated as CASRSDSFRENTGELFF.

This rearrangement joins TRBV5-6 to TRBJ2-6; tentatively, D is TRBD1 (6 bases). V lost 1 base, J lost 0 bases, and 17 bases lay in between. CDR1 and CDR2 (germline): SGHDT, YYEEEE. The CDR3 extends over 19 amino acids. The CDR3 protein is CASSLTTGGEPSGANVLTF. As DNA, the CDR3 is TGTGCCAGCAGCTTGACGACAGGCGGTGAGCCCTCTGGGGCCAACGTCCTGACTTTC.

CDR3 amino acids: CASSSTGAIRSGANVLTF. The CDR3 DNA reads TGTGCCAGCAGTTCGACAGGGGCCATACGTTCTGGGGCCAACGTCCTGACTTTC. V usage is TRBV28 and J usage is TRBJ2-6; 8 nucleotides align to TRBD1. The trim removed 4 bases at V and 1 base at J, leaving 9 bases unmatched. CDR1 and CDR2 from the germline V gene are MDHEN and SYDVKM. This CDR3 is 18 amino acids long.

About this clonotype: It may be a read error: a sequence one base away is much more abundant. The V call is TRBV30, the J call TRBJ2-1; tentative D call: TRBD1 (7 bases). Trimming removed 2 bases at V and 5 bases at J, with 16 bases between. Germline CDR1 reads GTSNPN; CDR2 reads SVGIG (reference sequence). There are 15 residues in the CDR3. Written as DNA, the CDR3 is TGTGCCTGGAGTTGGAGGAGGGGGCACGACAATGAGCAGTTCTTC. Amino acids: CAWSWRRGHDNEQFF.

The chain recombines TRBV24-1 with TRBJ2-1; possibly TRBD2 for D (7 bases). Germline CDR1 reads KGHDR; CDR2 reads SFDVKD. The CDR3 sequence is 14 residues long. V was clipped by 6 bases and J by 10 bases, with 18 bases between them. As DNA, the CDR3 is TGTGCCACCAGTACACCCCGGGGGGCTGGGGAGCAGTTCTTC. This codes for CATSTPRGAGEQFF.

This chain connects TRBV7-8 to TRBJ2-7; D not resolved. Looked up from germline, CDR1 is SGHVS and CDR2 is FQNEAQ. The CDR3 consists of 18 residues. Trimming stripped 5 bases from V and 0 bases from J, with 23 bases between. The CDR3 DNA reads as TGTGCCAGCAGCCTAGGACCTCGGGTGGGCATGCGCTCCTACGAGCAGTACTTC. Its protein is CASSLGPRVGMRSYEQYF.